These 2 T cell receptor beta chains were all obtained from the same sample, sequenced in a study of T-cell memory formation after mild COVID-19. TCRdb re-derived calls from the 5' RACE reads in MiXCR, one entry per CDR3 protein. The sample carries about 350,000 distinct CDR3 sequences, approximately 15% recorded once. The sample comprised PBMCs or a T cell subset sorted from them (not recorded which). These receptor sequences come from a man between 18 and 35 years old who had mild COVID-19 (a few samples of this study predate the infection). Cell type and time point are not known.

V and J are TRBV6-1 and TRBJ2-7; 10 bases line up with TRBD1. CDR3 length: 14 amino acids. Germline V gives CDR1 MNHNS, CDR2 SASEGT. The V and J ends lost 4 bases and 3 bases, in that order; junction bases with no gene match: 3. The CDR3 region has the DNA TGTGCCAGCAGTGTCGGACAGGGGGACTACGAGCAGTACTTC. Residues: CASSVGQGDYEQYF.

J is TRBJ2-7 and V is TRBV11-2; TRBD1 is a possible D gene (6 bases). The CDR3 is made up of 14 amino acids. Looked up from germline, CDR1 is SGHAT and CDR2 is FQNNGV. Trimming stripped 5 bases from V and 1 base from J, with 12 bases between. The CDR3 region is CASSLQGLSYEQYF. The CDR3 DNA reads TGTGCCAGCAGCCTACAGGGTTTGTCCTACGAGCAGTACTTC.